Sequencing of this T cell receptor beta chain was carried out in a study of T cell responses to AZD1222 COVID-19 vaccine (dated by TCRdb to about 2021). Regarding the research as a whole: Because spike-specific TCR depth and breadth did not differ between the two schedules, AZD1222 recipients who got a second dose at roughly 4 weeks were pooled with those who got a second dose at roughly 12 weeks. TCR sequencing covered approximately 230 trial participants: nearly 210 given two doses of AZD1222 and 26 given two doses of MenACWY control vaccine. Trial participants were enrolled by age into 18-55, 56-69 and 70-plus year subgroups, with around 140, 26 and 57 TCR-sequenced participants respectively. Broader findings and caveats from the paper: In the small 56-69-year group, the increase in depth fell short of significance, most likely because of low power. Spike-specific TCR breadth and depth rose significantly after two AZD1222 doses compared with day 0 and with MenACWY recipients. Epitopes outside the regions mutated in the B.1.351 and B.1.1.7 variants were reportedly recognized by nearly half of the unique spike-specific TCRs. Because no day 14 peak-response samples were available, the repertoires could be characterized only after the peak T cell response. Participants were mostly white British and included more females than males, and it was suggested by the authors that clonal diversity may have been underestimated. CD4 TCRs associated with the vaccine covered the entire spike protein, and the dominant responses were in regions 160-218 and 743-854. Conclusions about previously exposed vaccinees are limited because only six or seven AZD1222 recipients were SARS-CoV-2 seropositive at baseline.

The CDR3 regions of human TCRbeta chains were analyzed by immunosequencing. The paper's data handling went like this. Repertoire TCRs were checked for matches against a reference library of SARS-CoV-2-specific TCRs that had been generated using the MIRA antigen-specificity platform. Breadth was defined as the fraction of unique TCRs that were SARS-CoV-2-associated, and depth was defined as the fraction of total T cells that were SARS-CoV-2-associated. Each spike-specific TCR was assigned to its reactive spike region and to a CD4 or CD8 class using the MIRA data. Log10-transformed breadth and depth values were compared by one-way ANOVA with Sidak's multiple comparisons tests. Held by TCRdb, this immuneACCESS table contains in-frame sequences only and omits some clones. Under half of the omission traces to an unresolved V gene where checked; the cause of the rest is unknown. D and trimming come from the DNA, and the V and J calls and clone size come from that table. The table for this sample lists roughly 100,000 clones; 92% of them were counted only once. In total, the top ten clones hold roughly 1.1% of the sample.

As to this clone: Its recognized antigen is unknown. Per-base qualities were not stored, and no clone one base away is much larger.

Between the V and J ends, shortened by 3 bases and 5 bases respectively, the junction contains 14 bases. The CDR3 holds 15 amino acids from the cysteine to the phenylalanine. Left in the record is the CDR3 DNA by itself, 45 bases read in frame from the first base. From the germline V gene, CDR1 is SNHLY and CDR2 is FYNNEI. Sample time point, as interpreted from the label and publication: baseline before first vaccination. Vaccinee samples were obtained from the UK trials COV001 and COV002, which included a single-blind randomized controlled phase 2/3 trial of AZD1222 (ChAdOx1 nCoV-19) in healthy adults. For TCRbeta chain sequencing, PBMC samples from trial participants were taken at day 0 and at day 28 after the second dose.

The chain is assembled from TRBV2 and TRBJ1-5; no D gene is confidently identified. The sequence was obtained from an adult in good health. Sequencing used peripheral blood, obtained on day 0 of AZD1222 vaccination. In nucleotide form, the sequence is TGTGCCAGCAGTGACCCGGGAACGCTCTATCAGCCCCAGCATTTT. Translated, it gives CASSDPGTLYQPQHF.